What follows are 23 T cell receptor beta chains derived from one specimen sequenced in a study of technical replicates of blood from several donors (TCRdb year 2017). The library was built by means of the immunoSEQ multiplex PCR assay. TCRdb holds this immuneACCESS table with in-frame rearrangements only. Some clones are missing; in checked studies, unresolved V genes explain under half, and the rest has no known cause. The sample profile shows 50,000 to 60,000 clones; about 95% of them were found once. Of the sample, 2.5% to 3.5% falls within the top ten clones. Sequencing was carried out using PBMCs. These receptors were obtained from a human donor in good health. Some clones in this sample may be carry-over from other donors' samples.

The J gene is TRBJ2-1, the V gene TRBV7-2; D possibly corresponds to TRBD1 (5 bases). Between the trimmed V and J ends, which lost 0 bases and 4 bases, there was a span of 10 bases. The CDR3 is 15 amino acids. Germline V gene data show CDR1 as SGHTA and CDR2 as FQGNSA. The CDR3: CASSLAATVYNEQFF. DNA for the CDR3: TGTGCCAGCAGCTTAGCGGCGACAGTTTACAATGAGCAGTTCTTC.

Turning to this clone: In the same sample, other DNA sequences code for this CDR3. V gene TRBV5-1 combines with J gene TRBJ1-2, with 8 nucleotides matching TRBD1. The CDR3 totals 13 residues. J was trimmed by 3 bases and V by 4 bases; bases with no gene match: 2. Germline CDR1 and CDR2: SGHRS and YFSETQ. CDR3 sequence: CASSLDRDYGYTF. The CDR3 coding sequence is TGCGCCAGCAGCCTGGACAGGGACTATGGCTACACCTTC.

This chain links TRBV6-5 with TRBJ1-1; the match to TRBD1 covers 9 bases. Germline CDR1 reads MNHEY; CDR2 reads SVGAGI. CDR3 length: 14 amino acids. The ends lost 5 bases at V and 5 bases at J; junction bases unmatched: 6. The CDR3 spells CASSPQGARTEAFF. CDR3 coding DNA: TGTGCCAGCAGTCCACAGGGGGCAAGAACTGAAGCTTTCTTT.

The CDR3 sequence: CAWGPRPGNTIYF. The CDR3 DNA sequence: TGTGCCTGGGGCCCGAGGCCTGGAAACACCATATATTTT. J is TRBJ1-3 and V is TRBV30; D is undetermined. This CDR3 spans 13 amino acids. The germline V gene has CDR1 GTSNPN and CDR2 SVGIG (reference sequence). With 5 bases removed from V and 2 bases from J, the gap between germline ends came to 10 bases.

The chain links TRBV30 to TRBJ2-2, with a possible D match to TRBD1 (5 bases). The CDR3 has 16 amino acids. Deletions cut 5 bases from V and 0 bases from J, with 16 bases between. Per the germline V gene, CDR1 is GTSNPN and CDR2 is SVGIG (reference sequence). The chain's CDR3 is CAWGQGSETNTGELFF. The CDR3 coding sequence is TGTGCCTGGGGTCAGGGTTCTGAGACGAACACCGGGGAGCTGTTTTTT.

The genes are TRBV5-8 and TRBJ1-5, with 9 bases matching TRBD1. Germline V gives CDR1 SGHTS, CDR2 YDEGEE. The trim removed 4 bases at V and 0 bases at J, leaving 5 bases unmatched. The CDR3 covers 16 residues. CDR3 protein: CASSILQGASNQPQHF. The CDR3 DNA follows: TGTGCCAGCAGCATTCTACAGGGGGCTAGCAATCAGCCCCAGCATTTT.

The V gene is TRBV4-1, the J gene TRBJ2-5; the D is unclear. The V and J ends lost 4 bases and 2 bases respectively, with 11 bases between them. From germline, CDR1 is MGHRA and CDR2 YSYEKL. The length of the CDR3 is 14 residues. The CDR3 DNA reads TGCGCCAGCAGCCTGGTAATCGGTCAAGAGACCCAGTACTTC. This gives the protein CASSLVIGQETQYF.

CDR3 DNA: TGTGCTAGTGGTTTGCAGGGGCTAGACTACGAGCAGTACTTC. Its translation: CASGLQGLDYEQYF. J is TRBJ2-7 and V is TRBV12-5; D might be TRBD1 (6 bases). Germline CDR1 reads LGHNT; CDR2 reads FRNRAP. The germline V and J ends were trimmed by 2 bases and 3 bases, with 11 bases remaining between them. This CDR3 comprises 14 residues.

The chain links TRBV6-6 to TRBJ2-7; 10 nucleotides align to TRBD1. The V and J ends lost 0 bases and 3 bases, in that order; junction bases with no gene match: 2. The CDR3 loop spans 15 amino acids. Germline CDR1 MNHNY, CDR2 SVGAGI (reference sequence). The CDR3 nucleotides are TGTGCCAGCAGTTACTCGGGACAGGGGCGCTACGAGCAGTACTTC. This sequence encodes CASSYSGQGRYEQYF.

The rearrangement links TRBV30 to TRBJ2-5; 8 bases are shared with TRBD1. The CDR3 totals 15 residues. Germline-derived CDR1 and CDR2 are GTSNPN and SVGIG (reference sequence). With V trimmed by 1 base and J by 2 bases, 6 bases remained unmatched. The CDR3, as DNA: TGTGCCTGGAGTGCCACGACAGGGGTACAAGAGACCCAGTACTTC. It yields the protein CAWSATTGVQETQYF.

There are a few counts of this clone. The gene calls are TRBV4-1 and TRBJ1-5, with 8 bases identical to TRBD1. Germline V CDR1 and CDR2: MGHRA, YSYEKL. V dropped 5 bases and J dropped 3; count of bases not matched to a gene: 6. This CDR3 spans 15 amino acids. This CDR3 is CASSSSDRVNQPQHF. The CDR3 DNA is TGCGCCAGCAGCTCCTCGGACAGGGTCAATCAGCCCCAGCATTTT.

This chain connects TRBV6-4 to TRBJ2-6, with D possibly being TRBD2 (5 bases). Trimming cost V 5 bases and J 4 bases, with 9 bases left between them. The CDR3 extends over 14 amino acids. Germline V lookup: CDR1 MRHNA, CDR2 SNTAGT. The CDR3 is CASSWRFGANVLTF. As DNA, the CDR3 is TGTGCCAGCAGTTGGAGGTTCGGGGCCAACGTCCTGACTTTC.

The chain recombines TRBV4-1 with TRBJ2-5, with TRBD2 as a possible D gene (6 bases). CDR1 and CDR2 (germline): MGHRA, YSYEKL. The CDR3 covers 15 residues. V was trimmed by 0 bases and J by 5 bases, leaving 13 bases between them. CDR3 coding DNA: TGCGCCAGCAGCCAAGATCTTATAGGGAGGGAGACCCAGTACTTC. This translates into CASSQDLIGRETQYF.

This chain uses TRBV21-1 with TRBJ2-7; TRBD1, as called in the table, went unchecked against the DNA. TRBV21-1 is a pseudogene segment. The CDR3 totals 16 residues. CDR3: CASSKASRDRGYEQYF. The CDR3 coding sequence is TGTGCCAGCAGCAAAGCGTCCCGGGACAGGGGATACGAGCAGTACTTC.

The chain links TRBV2 to TRBJ2-2; D is possibly TRBD2 (6 bases). The CDR3 is made up of 15 amino acids. Trimming took 6 bases from V and 5 from J, leaving 16 bases between them. CDR1 is SNHLY, CDR2 FYNNEI, per germline. CDR3 sequence reads: CASRVAAIGTGELFF. The CDR3, as DNA: TGTGCCAGCAGGGTAGCGGCAATAGGGACCGGGGAGCTGTTTTTT.

This sequence joins TRBV10-3 and TRBJ2-7, with TRBD2 matching 7 bases. The CDR3 extends over 14 amino acids. J lost 5 bases, V lost 11 bases, and 15 bases had no gene match. The V gene's germline CDR1 is ENHRY and CDR2 SYGVKD. The CDR3 DNA sequence: TGTGCCTCCTGGGGGGGACGGGTCTTGGACGAGCAGTACTTC. It translates to CASWGGRVLDEQYF.

J is TRBJ2-7 and V is TRBV18, with D possibly being TRBD1 (5 bases). Germline CDR1 is KGHSH and CDR2 is LQKENI. The CDR3 length is 14 residues. V lost 3 bases, J lost 3 bases, and 12 bases lay in between. CDR3 sequence reads: CASSPPQARYEQYF. In DNA, the CDR3 is TGTGCCAGCTCACCCCCACAGGCTCGCTACGAGCAGTACTTC.

The chain is built from TRBV5-1 and TRBJ1-1, with 10 bases identical to TRBD1. V lost 3 bases to trimming and J lost 0 bases; unmatched junction nucleotides: 17. This CDR3 is 20 amino acids long. CDR1 and CDR2 (germline): SGHRS, YFSETQ. CDR3 protein: CASSSPGQGSLGGMNTEAFF. CDR3 nucleotide sequence: TGCGCCAGCAGCTCGCCGGGACAGGGGTCTCTAGGAGGCATGAACACTGAAGCTTTCTTT. The complete variable domain, with remaining parts taken from reference TRBV5-1 and TRBJ1-1, reads KAGVTQTPRYLIKTRGQQVTLSCSPISGHRSVSWYQQTPGQGLQFLFEYFSETQRNKGNFPGRFSGRQFSNSRSEMNVSTLELGDSALYLCASSSPGQGSLGGMNTEAFFGQGTRLTVV.

The V call is TRBV6-5, the J call TRBJ1-1, with D perhaps TRBD1 (6 bases). Germline assignment: CDR1 MNHEY and CDR2 SVGAGI. The length of the CDR3 is 15 residues. Trimming removed 6 bases from V and 0 bases from J, with 14 bases in between. CDR3 residues: CASRDGGRVNTEAFF. DNA of the CDR3: TGTGCCAGCAGGGACGGGGGGCGGGTGAACACTGAAGCTTTCTTT.

V gene TRBV29-1 combines with J gene TRBJ2-7; 7 bases are a match to TRBD2. Germline trimming cut 3 bases from V and 3 bases from J; bases unmatched to any gene: 11. CDR1 and CDR2 (germline): SQVTM, ANQGSEA. The CDR3 is made up of 15 amino acids. The CDR3 protein is CSVEYPAGEDYEQYF. The CDR3 DNA sequence: TGCAGCGTTGAGTACCCGGCGGGGGAAGACTACGAGCAGTACTTC.

The genes are TRBV2 and TRBJ1-1; no clear D. Germline V lookup: CDR1 SNHLY, CDR2 FYNNEI. The CDR3 loop spans 13 amino acids. V gave up 3 bases and J gave up 2 bases, with 7 bases separating them. The DNA for the CDR3 is TGTGCCAGCAGTGACACGGGAAACACTGAAGCTTTCTTT. The encoded protein is CASSDTGNTEAFF.

This chain connects TRBV14 to TRBJ1-6; 7 bases match TRBD1. This CDR3 contains 15 residues. The germline gives CDR1 SGHDN, CDR2 FVKESK. V dropped 1 base and J dropped 10; count of bases not matched to a gene: 7. DNA for the CDR3: TGTGCCAGCAGCCAAGGGAAACAGGGGCACTCACCCCTCCACTTT. It translates to CASSQGKQGHSPLHF.

This chain links TRBV7-9 with TRBJ2-1, with 12 bases matching TRBD2. This CDR3 is 16 amino acids long. The V gene's germline CDR1 is SEHNR and CDR2 FQNEAQ (reference sequence). Unmatched junction bases numbered 5, after V lost 5 bases and J lost 3 bases. DNA for the CDR3: TGTGCCAGCAGCAGATCTAGCGGGGGGGTCTACAATGAGCAGTTCTTC. As protein: CASSRSSGGVYNEQFF.